The present TCR beta chain was sequenced within a study of identifying expanded T cells in peripheral blood. Notes on the study in general: Roughly 2-week clone count variance significantly increased as total template count grew.

During the collection period, no donor immune events like infections were recorded. This clone occurred once. The antigen is undetermined. The CDR3 totals 12 residues. V lost 4 bases and J 4 bases, leaving 6 bases between the germline ends. The V gene's germline CDR1 is MNHNY and CDR2 SVGAGI (reference sequence). The assay was immunoSEQ multiplex PCR, and TCRdb's table has in-frame clones only and misses some. The table has approximately 80,000 clones, 84% seen once. The TCR was taken from a person aged 18 to 69 in good health. Sequences were obtained from blood. The rearrangement uses TRBV6-6 and TRBJ2-3; possibly TRBD2 for D (5 bases). The CDR3 sequence is CASSLLADTQYF. CDR3 bases: TGTGCCAGCAGTTTACTAGCAGATACGCAGTATTTT.